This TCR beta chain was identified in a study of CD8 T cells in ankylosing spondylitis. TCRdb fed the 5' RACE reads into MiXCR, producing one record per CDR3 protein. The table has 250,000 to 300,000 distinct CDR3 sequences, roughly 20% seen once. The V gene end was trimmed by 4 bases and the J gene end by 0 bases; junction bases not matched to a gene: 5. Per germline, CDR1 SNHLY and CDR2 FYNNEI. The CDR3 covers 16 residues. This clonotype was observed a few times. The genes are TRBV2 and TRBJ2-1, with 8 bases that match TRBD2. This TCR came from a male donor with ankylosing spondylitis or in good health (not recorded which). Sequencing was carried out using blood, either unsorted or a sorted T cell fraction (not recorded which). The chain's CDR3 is CASSVVLAGSYNEQFF. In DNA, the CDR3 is TGTGCCAGCAGTGTCGTGCTAGCGGGCTCCTACAATGAGCAGTTCTTC.